This T cell receptor beta chain was sequenced during a study of Graves' ophthalmopathy and Graves' hyperthyroidism. Per the germline V gene, CDR1 is SGDLS and CDR2 is YYNGEE. V shed 5 bases and J shed 1 base, with 15 bases lying between them. The CDR3 contains 15 residues. Amplifying from RNA transcripts, the study obtained TCR beta CDR3 regions. HTBI primers primed a first-round RT-PCR, and a second-round multiplex PCR followed. TCRdb reprocessed the multiplex PCR reads via MiXCR and lists one record per CDR3 protein. The sample includes about 58,000 distinct CDR3 sequences, approximately 47% of them seen just once.

Input material: peripheral blood. The gene calls are TRBV9 and TRBJ2-5; possibly TRBD1 for D (5 bases). The source is an adult woman with Graves' ophthalmopathy. In DNA form, the CDR3 reads TGTGCCAGCAGTGCTACACTCAGGGCCCAAGAGACCCAGTACTTC. This sequence encodes CASSATLRAQETQYF. The entire variable domain, with the rest obtained from reference TRBV9 and TRBJ2-5, is as follows: DSGVTQTPKHLITATGQRVTLRCSPRSGDLSVYWYQQSLDQGLQFLIQYYNGEERAKGNILERFSAQQFPDLHSELNLSSLELGDSALYFCASSATLRAQETQYFGPGTRLLVL.